This T cell receptor (beta chain) came from a study of blood T cell repertoires in COVID-19. Study-level information: Donors in the United States, Italy and Spain gave samples during acute or convalescent COVID-19. PBMCs, B-cell-depleted T cells, or T cells provided the cDNA or gDNA that made up the material.

Participants were placed into cohorts based on the clinical history they reported. TCRdb's copy holds only in-frame clones and misses some; the assay was immunoSEQ multiplex PCR. The table lists approximately 450,000 clones, 80% to 90% of them singletons, with 1% to 1.3% in the top ten. The CDR3 is 15 residues long. CDR1 is LGHDT and CDR2 is YNNKEL in the germline V gene (reference sequence). Trimming removed 5 bases from V and 0 bases from J, with 14 bases in between. The material sequenced was PBMCs or T cells enriched from blood (not recorded which). V and J are TRBV3-1 (or the pseudogene TRBV3-2) and TRBJ2-7; D is possibly TRBD1 (5 bases). The sequence came from a man between 25 and 39 years old who had recovered from COVID-19. CDR3 bases: TGTGCCAGCAGCATAGGGGTCACCAGCTCCTACGAGCAGTACTTC. This translates into CASSIGVTSSYEQYF.